The clone carrying this T cell receptor beta chain was observed a handful of times. Sequence at one end of the junction differs from germline and may be a read error. CDR3 length: 15 amino acids. The germline V gene encodes CDR1 SGHNT and CDR2 YENEEA. The data were taken from a study of regulatory T cells in long-lasting Graves disease. Researchers made TCR beta libraries by using iRepertoire HTBI primers and running Arm-PCR on CDR3 regions. TCRdb called the multiplex PCR reads again in MiXCR, with one record for every CDR3 protein. The data contain 350,000 to 450,000 distinct CDR3 sequences, more than 12% of them seen just once; the ten biggest clones take up over 15%. Stated time point: newly diagnosed GD, antithyroid drugs for less than 3 months. PBMC-derived RNA was used for the TCR library. The EDTA tubes were filled with around 8.1 milliliters of drawn peripheral blood. These same data were also listed under a study on T cells in Graves' hyperthyroidism and ophthalmopathy. That report adds: Exclusions: uncontrolled infection, other autoimmune disease, pregnancy, lactation. First-round RT-PCR of the TCR CDR3 relied on the HTBI primer set. With a median lead of approximately six months before onset, the model predicted ophthalmopathy.

The clonotype comes from a woman aged 30 to 39 with Graves disease. The chain is built from TRBV11-3 and TRBJ2-2; the match to TRBD2 covers 8 bases. The sample was peripheral blood mononuclear cells (PBMCs), taken at new diagnosis, from a patient treated with antithyroid drugs. The CDR3: CASSLRRGATGEPFF. The CDR3 DNA is TGTGCCAGCAGCTTAAGGCGGGGGGCCACCGGGGAGCCGTTTTTT.